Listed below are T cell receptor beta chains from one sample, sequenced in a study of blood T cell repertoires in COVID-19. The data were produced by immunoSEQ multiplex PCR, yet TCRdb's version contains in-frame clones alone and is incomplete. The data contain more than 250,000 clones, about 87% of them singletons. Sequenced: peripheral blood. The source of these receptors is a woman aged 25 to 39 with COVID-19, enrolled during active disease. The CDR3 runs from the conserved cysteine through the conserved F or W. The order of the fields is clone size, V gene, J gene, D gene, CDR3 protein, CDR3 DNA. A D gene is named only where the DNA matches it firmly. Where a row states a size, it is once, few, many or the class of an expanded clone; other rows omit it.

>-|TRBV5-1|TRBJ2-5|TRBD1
CASTRRQGGETQYF
TGCGCCAGCACCCGGAGACAGGGGGGCGAGACCCAGTACTTC
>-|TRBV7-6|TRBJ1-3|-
CASSLAATANTIYF
TGTGCCAGCAGCTTAGCAGCGACGGCGAACACCATATATTTT
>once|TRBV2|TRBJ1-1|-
CASSVENSNTEAFF
TGTGCCAGCAGTGTAGAAAACAGTAACACTGAAGCTTTCTTT
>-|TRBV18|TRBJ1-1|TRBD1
CASSPLTGGTEAFF
TGTGCCAGCTCACCGTTGACAGGGGGCACTGAAGCTTTCTTT
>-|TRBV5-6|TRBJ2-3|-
CASSLGLTNTDTQYF
TGTGCCAGCAGCTTGGGACTCACCAACACAGATACGCAGTATTTT
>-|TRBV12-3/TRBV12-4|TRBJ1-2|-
CASSPDRTYGYTF
TGTGCCAGCAGTCCAGACAGAACCTATGGCTACACCTTC
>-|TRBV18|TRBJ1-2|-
CASSPDRNGYTF
TGTGCCAGCTCACCGGACAGAAATGGCTACACCTTC
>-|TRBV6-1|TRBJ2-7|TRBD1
CASSEAPGTGEQYF
TGTGCCAGCAGTGAAGCGCCCGGGACAGGAGAGCAGTACTTC
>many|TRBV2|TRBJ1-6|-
CASSGVRPGSSPLHF
TGTGCCAGCAGTGGGGTAAGGCCAGGCAGTTCACCCCTCCACTTT
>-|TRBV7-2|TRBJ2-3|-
CASSLGPTSTDTQYF
TGTGCCAGCAGCTTAGGGCCCACGAGCACAGATACGCAGTATTTT
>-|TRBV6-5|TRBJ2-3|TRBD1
CASSYRGQATDTQYF
TGTGCCAGCAGTTACAGGGGACAGGCAACAGATACGCAGTATTTT
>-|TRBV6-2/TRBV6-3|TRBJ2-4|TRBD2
CASSPGAWEGNIQYF
TGTGCCAGCAGCCCCGGGGCCTGGGAGGGAAACATTCAGTACTTC
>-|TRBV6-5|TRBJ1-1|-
CASRRLIADFTEAFF
TGTGCCAGCAGGAGACTTATAGCGGACTTCACTGAAGCTTTCTTT
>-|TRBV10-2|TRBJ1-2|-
CASRQGTDGYTF
TGCGCCAGCAGACAGGGAACCGATGGCTACACCTTC
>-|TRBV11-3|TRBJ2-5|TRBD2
CASSPGAGDQETQYF
TGTGCCAGCAGCCCGGGAGCGGGGGATCAAGAGACCCAGTACTTC
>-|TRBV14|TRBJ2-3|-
CASSQAGDTQYF
TGTGCCAGCAGCCAAGCGGGAGATACGCAGTATTTT
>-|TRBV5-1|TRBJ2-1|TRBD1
CASSLAGGTYNEQFF
TGCGCCAGCAGCTTGGCAGGGGGCACCTACAATGAGCAGTTCTTC
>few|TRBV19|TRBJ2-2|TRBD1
CASSMGQMNTGELFF
TGTGCCAGTAGTATGGGACAGATGAACACCGGGGAGCTGTTTTTT
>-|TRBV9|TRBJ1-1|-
CASSGEGARGSEAFF
TGTGCCAGCAGCGGGGAAGGTGCCAGGGGTTCCGAAGCTTTCTTT
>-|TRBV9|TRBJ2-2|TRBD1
CASSVVQGALGGELFF
TGTGCCAGCAGCGTAGTACAGGGGGCCTTAGGCGGGGAGCTGTTTTTT
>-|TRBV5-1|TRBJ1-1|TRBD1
CASRPMGQGSNTEAFF
TGCGCCAGCAGGCCAATGGGACAGGGCTCGAACACTGAAGCTTTCTTT
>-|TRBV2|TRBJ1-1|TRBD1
CASGRDSPTLNTEAFF
TGTGCCAGCGGAAGGGACAGCCCGACCTTGAACACTGAAGCTTTCTTT
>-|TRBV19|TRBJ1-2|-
CASSLRGARYRVYGYTF
TGTGCCAGTAGTCTCCGCGGGGCCCGATACCGAGTCTATGGCTACACCTTC
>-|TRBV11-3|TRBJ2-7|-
CASTSLGEQYF
TGTGCCAGCACCTCCCTCGGCGAGCAGTACTTC
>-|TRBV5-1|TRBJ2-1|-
CASSLGAVNNEQFF
TGCGCCAGCAGCTTGGGGGCTGTTAACAATGAGCAGTTCTTC
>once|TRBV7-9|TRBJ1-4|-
CASSLLGGEKLFF
TGTGCCAGCAGCTTACTGGGCGGGGAAAAACTGTTTTTT
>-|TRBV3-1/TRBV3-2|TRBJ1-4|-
CASSFRSSRGEKLFF
TGTGCCAGCAGCTTCCGATCTTCAAGGGGGGAAAAACTGTTTTTT
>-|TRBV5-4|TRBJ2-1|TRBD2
CASSLGPILAGAGNEQFF
TGTGCCAGCAGCTTGGGACCCATACTAGCGGGGGCGGGGAATGAGCAGTTCTTC
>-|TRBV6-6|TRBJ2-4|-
CASSQLGRDGIQYF
TGTGCCAGCAGCCAACTAGGTCGGGATGGCATTCAGTACTTC
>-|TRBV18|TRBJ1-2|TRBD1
CASSPETGSHGYTF
TGTGCCAGCTCACCAGAGACAGGGTCCCATGGCTACACCTTC
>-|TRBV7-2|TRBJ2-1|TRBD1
CASSLGGQAYNEQFF
TGTGCCAGCAGCTTAGGAGGACAGGCCTACAATGAGCAGTTCTTC
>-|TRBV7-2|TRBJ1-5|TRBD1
CASSLRGQAVEAQHF
TGTGCCAGCAGCCTACGAGGACAGGCCGTGGAGGCCCAGCATTTT
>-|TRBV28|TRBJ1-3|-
CASRATGSGNTIYF
TGTGCCAGCAGAGCGACAGGTTCTGGAAACACCATATATTTT
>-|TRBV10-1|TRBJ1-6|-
CASSRTGPLHF
TGCGCCAGCAGTCGAACGGGACCCCTCCACTTT
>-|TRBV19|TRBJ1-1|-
CASNPTGLNTEAFF
TGTGCCAGTAACCCGACAGGCTTGAACACTGAAGCTTTCTTT
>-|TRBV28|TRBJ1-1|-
CASSLTGFGTEAFF
TGTGCCAGCAGTTTAACAGGGTTTGGGACTGAAGCTTTCTTT
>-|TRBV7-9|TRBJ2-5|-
CASSPPRGGQETQYF
TGTGCCAGCAGCCCTCCAAGGGGTGGGCAAGAGACCCAGTACTTC
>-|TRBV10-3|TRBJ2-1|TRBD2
CAIGPAASGADEQFF
TGTGCCATCGGTCCGGCGGCTAGCGGGGCGGATGAGCAGTTCTTC
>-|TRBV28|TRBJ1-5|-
CASRRGGGSQPQHF
TGTGCCAGCAGACGGGGGGGAGGGTCTCAGCCCCAGCATTTT
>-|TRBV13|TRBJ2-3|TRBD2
CASSLKLAGMGWGTDTQYF
TGTGCCAGCAGCTTGAAACTAGCGGGGATGGGCTGGGGCACAGATACGCAGTATTTT
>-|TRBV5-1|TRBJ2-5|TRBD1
CASWGQPGETQYF
TGCGCCAGCTGGGGACAGCCCGGCGAGACCCAGTACTTC
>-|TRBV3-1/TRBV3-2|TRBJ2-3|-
CASSQVEGADTQYF
TGTGCCAGCAGCCAAGTCGAGGGTGCAGATACGCAGTATTTT
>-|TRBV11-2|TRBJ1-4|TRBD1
CASRKQGALNEKLFF
TGTGCCAGCAGAAAACAGGGGGCACTTAATGAAAAACTGTTTTTT
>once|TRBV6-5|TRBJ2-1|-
CASSYGVGGNEQFF
TGTGCCAGCAGTTACGGGGTCGGAGGGAATGAGCAGTTCTTC
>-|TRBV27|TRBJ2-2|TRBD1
CASSLYSGQGYTGELFF
TGTGCCAGCAGTTTATATTCGGGACAGGGTTACACCGGGGAGCTGTTTTTT
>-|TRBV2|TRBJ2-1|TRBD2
CASSLTGGTSNEQFF
TGTGCCAGCAGCTTGACCGGCGGGACTAGCAATGAGCAGTTCTTC
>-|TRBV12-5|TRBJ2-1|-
CASGSGPYNEQFF
TGTGCTAGTGGATCGGGTCCCTACAATGAGCAGTTCTTC
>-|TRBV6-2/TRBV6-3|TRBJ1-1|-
CASSYEENTEAFF
TGTGCCAGCAGTTACGAGGAGAACACTGAAGCTTTCTTT
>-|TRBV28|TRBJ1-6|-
CASSLSGGGGSPLHF
TGTGCCAGCAGTTTATCGGGGGGAGGCGGTTCACCCCTCCACTTT
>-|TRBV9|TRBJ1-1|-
CASSVEAGDYTEAFF
TGTGCCAGCAGCGTAGAGGCGGGGGATTACACTGAAGCTTTCTTT